This TCR beta chain was recovered during a study of neoadjuvant anti-PD-1 for oral cavity cancer (dated by TCRdb to the early 2020s). The study in broad terms: Before undergoing curative-intent surgical resection, most patients got three to four biweekly nivolumab doses at 3 mg/kg. Patients who did not progress were given a fourth nivolumab dose at about day 43 and had definitive surgical resection on days 50-56. Responders were defined as patients with complete response, partial response or stable disease by RECIST 1.1; non-responders were defined as patients with progression. There were more than nine patients in the parent correlative cohort, and the response rate was roughly 34%. Overall results and qualifications from the work: Only a few patients per response group were included in the TCR analyses, and larger cohorts for validation were called for by the authors. Greater tumor shrinkage correlated with larger post-treatment sizes of preexisting intratumoral clones, which suggests that expansion of preexisting clones contributed to response. Higher pretreatment blood TCRbeta clonality and lower post-treatment tumor TCRbeta clonality were correlated with higher pretreatment blood Treg/Th17 ratios.

CDR1 and CDR2 are drawn from the germline V gene: SNHLY, FYNNEI. The germline V end is reduced by 1 base and the J end by 4 bases; junction bases left unmatched: 4. The CDR3 runs 14 residues from the cysteine to the phenylalanine. Only the CDR3 region is kept as DNA, spanning 42 bases read in frame from base 1. Interpreted using the paper, the time point label stands for: before neoadjuvant nivolumab. Patients were newly diagnosed with stage II-IVA oral cavity squamous cell carcinoma and had received no prior systemic or radiation treatment. Everyone in the cohort had locally advanced, HPV-negative oral cavity squamous cell carcinoma. Samples were obtained from a longitudinal correlative study of a single-arm phase II trial of neoadjuvant nivolumab in oral cavity squamous cell carcinoma. Subject-matched pre- and post-treatment PBMCs and tumors from three responders and three non-responders were subjected to genomic DNA-based TCRbeta sequencing. For tumor tissue, genomic DNA extraction relied on the Maxwell RSC DNA from Tissue kit.

Tumor libraries used mostly 4.8 ug of input genomic DNA for survey sequencing, with two replicates per sample. The immunoSEQ hsTCRbeta kit was used to prepare TCRbeta libraries, following the manufacturer's instructions. An Illumina NovaSeq 6000 S4 flow cell was used to sequence the final libraries, which had first been combined to 3 nM. The paper's processing steps were these. Raw data preprocessing and quality control were performed with the immunoSEQ Analyzer. The analysis was limited to productive rearrangements, and each clonotype was defined by a unique CDR3 amino acid sequence. Repertoire clonality was estimated as the Gini-Simpson index, which was calculated using the R package tcR. Gini indices were compared with Student's t test, and associations with tumor size change were assessed by Pearson correlation. The source is immuneACCESS, and TCRdb retained only in-frame sequences with V and J called. Part of the clones is not carried over; for the studies checked, unresolved V genes explain less than half of this, and the remainder is unexplained. That table gives V, J and clone size, and the DNA gave D and trimming. The sample table shows about 12,000 clones, and about 60% are seen once. The ten largest clones capture 12% of the sample.

Comments on this clone: This receptor's antigen is unknown. No much larger clonotype is one base removed from it; base qualities were not supplied.

The sample was tumor tissue, taken before nivolumab (anti-PD-1) treatment. The sequence joins TRBV2 to TRBJ2-7; the junction holds 7 bases that match TRBD2. This clonotype originated in a person aged 35-79 years with oral cavity squamous cell carcinoma. The CDR3 region has the sequence CASSEEAGAYEQYF. The DNA reads as follows: TGTGCCAGCAGTGAAGAGGCGGGAGCATACGAGCAGTACTTC.